The 25 T cell receptor beta chains below come from one sample, sequenced in a study of tumor T cells in aggressive B-cell lymphoma. Assay: immunoSEQ multiplex PCR; the TCRdb copy retains only in-frame clones and omits some. The sample has about 1,900 clones; 85% to 90% are singletons. Material for sequencing was tumor tissue. The receptors stem from an adult with diffuse large B cell lymphoma.

The chain recombines TRBV4-2 with TRBJ1-4, with D tentatively TRBD1 (6 bases). Germline CDR1 reads LGHNA; CDR2 reads YNFKEQ. The CDR3 contains 13 residues. V lost 6 bases, J lost 4 bases, and 9 bases lay in between. Here the CDR3 DNA reads TGTGCCAGCAGAAGGGGGGGTAATGAAAAACTGTTTTTT. This translates into CASRRGGNEKLFF.

The rearrangement links TRBV5-4 to TRBJ2-1; possibly TRBD2 for D (6 bases). CDR1 SGHNT and CDR2 YYREEE come from the germline V gene (reference sequence). V was shortened by 4 bases and J by 6 bases, with 11 bases between the two germline ends. The length of the CDR3 is 13 residues. Written as DNA, the CDR3 is TGTGCCAGCAGCCCCGGAGGGTTCAATGAGCAGTTCTTC. Its protein is CASSPGGFNEQFF.

The rearrangement uses TRBV5-1 and TRBJ1-2; D uncertain. The CDR3 is made up of 15 amino acids. V lost 4 bases, J lost 4 bases, and 17 bases lay in between. The germline V gene has CDR1 SGHRS and CDR2 YFSETQ. CDR3 in amino acids: CASSPRTGRGYGYTF. For the CDR3, the DNA is TGCGCCAGCAGCCCGCGGACCGGGCGGGGCTATGGCTACACCTTC. Using reference TRBV5-1 and TRBJ1-2 for the parts outside the CDR3, the full variable domain is KAGVTQTPRYLIKTRGQQVTLSCSPISGHRSVSWYQQTPGQGLQFLFEYFSETQRNKGNFPGRFSGRQFSNSRSEMNVSTLELGDSALYLCASSPRTGRGYGYTFGSGTRLTVV.

The chain combines TRBV4-3 with TRBJ2-4, with 16 bases fitting TRBD2. This CDR3 spans 18 amino acids. V was pared by 3 bases and J by 1 base, with 3 bases of the junction left unmatched. Germline-derived CDR1 and CDR2 are LGHNA and YSLEER. This CDR3 is CASSQGTSGGAAKNIQYF. The CDR3 bases are TGCGCCAGCAGCCAGGGGACTAGCGGGGGGGCTGCCAAAAACATTCAGTACTTC.

On this clone: A junction end diverges from the germline sequence, so it may reflect a read error. The V call is TRBV7-7, the J call TRBJ1-5; D is unresolved. Germline V gene data show CDR1 as SSHAT and CDR2 as FNYEAQ (reference sequence). The CDR3 has 13 amino acids. The CDR3, as DNA: TGTGCTAGCAGCCGAAAGGCAGGTCAGCCCCAGCATTTT. This translates into CASSRKAGQPQHF.

A few counts support this clone. The rearrangement joins TRBV10-3 to TRBJ1-1; D is possibly TRBD1 (5 bases). Between the trimmed V and J ends, which lost 3 bases and 5 bases, there was a span of 13 bases. The germline V gene has CDR1 ENHRY and CDR2 SYGVKD. The CDR3 spans 14 residues. CDR3 protein: CAISDWAGRTEAFF. CDR3 bases: TGTGCCATCAGTGACTGGGCAGGGCGGACTGAAGCTTTCTTT.

This chain joins TRBV5-1 and TRBJ1-5; D is possibly TRBD1 (5 bases). CDR3 size: 14 residues. V shed 0 bases and J shed 5 bases, with 9 bases lying between them. In germline, CDR1 is SGHRS, CDR2 YFSETQ. The CDR3 DNA reads TGCGCCAGCAGCTTGGCGGGGGGTGATCAGCCCCAGCATTTT. Amino acid sequence: CASSLAGGDQPQHF.

The chain is built from TRBV4-2 and TRBJ1-1; D might be TRBD1 (5 bases). Per the germline V gene, CDR1 is LGHNA and CDR2 is YNFKEQ. The CDR3 consists of 14 residues. V was trimmed by 0 bases and J by 5 bases, leaving 10 bases between them. This CDR3 reads CASSQDRDGTEAFF. CDR3 DNA sequence: TGTGCCAGCAGCCAAGACAGGGATGGGACTGAAGCTTTCTTT.

J is TRBJ1-2 and V is TRBV5-1, with D maybe TRBD1 (5 bases). This CDR3 spans 13 amino acids. V was trimmed by 0 bases and J by 3 bases, leaving 6 bases between them. CDR1 and CDR2 from the germline V gene are SGHRS and YFSETQ. CDR3 region: CASSLGGDYGYTF. As DNA, the CDR3 is TGCGCCAGCAGCTTGGGGGGCGACTATGGCTACACCTTC.

As regards this clone: One end of the junction fails to match germline, which may point to a read error. This chain joins TRBV4-1 and TRBJ2-1; 14 bases align to TRBD2. The CDR3 is made up of 18 amino acids. The germline V gene has CDR1 MGHRA and CDR2 YSYEKL. The chain's CDR3 is CASSQGTSGGRSYNEQFF. CDR3 in DNA: TGCGCCAGCAGTCAAGGGACTAGCGGGGGCCGCTCCTACAATGAGCAGTTCTTC.

CDR3 region: CASSLDLGSAFF. CDR3 coding DNA: TGTGCCAGCAGCTTAGATCTGGGCTCAGCTTTCTTT. The chain links TRBV7-9 to TRBJ1-1; no clear D. Trimming removed 1 base from V and 10 bases from J, with 10 bases in between. This CDR3 region has 12 residues. Germline CDR1 and CDR2: SEHNR and FQNEAQ (reference sequence).

This chain joins TRBV2 and TRBJ2-5; maybe TRBD2 (5 bases). With 4 bases removed from V and 5 bases from J, the gap between germline ends came to 17 bases. CDR1 and CDR2 from the germline V gene are SNHLY and FYNNEI. The CDR3 is 15 residues long. CDR3 nucleotide sequence: TGTGCCAGCAGTGGGGATGAGGACTCGGAGGAGACCCAGTACTTC. Protein sequence: CASSGDEDSEETQYF.

V gene TRBV7-2 combines with J gene TRBJ2-5; D not certain. The germline V and J ends were trimmed by 7 bases and 2 bases, with 17 bases remaining between them. CDR3 size: 15 residues. Germline CDR1 is SGHTA and CDR2 is FQGNSA. The CDR3 protein is CASTLGPAQQETQYF. The CDR3 coding sequence is TGTGCCAGCACCCTCGGTCCAGCGCAGCAAGAGACCCAGTACTTC.

J is TRBJ1-2 and V is TRBV18, with a tentative D call TRBD1 (5 bases). CDR1 and CDR2 (germline): KGHSH, LQKENI. The CDR3 covers 15 residues. V was shortened by 3 bases and J by 5 bases, with 16 bases between the two germline ends. CDR3: CASSPLGLPSYGYTF. CDR3 in DNA: TGTGCCAGCTCACCGCTGGGGCTCCCGAGTTATGGCTACACCTTC. The full variable domain, rest sourced from reference TRBV18 and TRBJ1-2, is NAGVMQNPRHLVRRRGQEARLRCSPMKGHSHVYWYRQLPEEGLKFMVYLQKENIIDESGMPKERFSAEFPKEGPSILRIQQVVRGDSAAYFCASSPLGLPSYGYTFGSGTRLTVV.

This clone was detected only a few times. The sample carries other DNA sequences with the same CDR3. The rearrangement links TRBV2 to TRBJ2-3; the D gene is possibly TRBD1 (5 bases). The length of the CDR3 is 16 residues. Trimming took off 7 bases at V and 0 bases at J, with 17 bases between the two ends. The germline gives CDR1 SNHLY, CDR2 FYNNEI. CDR3 loop: CASIRVVTDSTDTQYF. CDR3 bases: TGTGCCAGCATTCGGGTAGTGACAGATAGCACAGATACGCAGTATTTT.

The chain recombines TRBV2 with TRBJ2-5; perhaps TRBD2 as D (6 bases). The CDR3 loop spans 13 amino acids. Trimming pared 3 bases from V and 7 bases from J, leaving 12 bases between. Germline V gives CDR1 SNHLY, CDR2 FYNNEI. The CDR3 DNA is TGTGCCAGCAGTGACGGGGGACGGGGGACCCAGTACTTC. It yields the protein CASSDGGRGTQYF.

This rearrangement joins TRBV18 to TRBJ2-7; TRBD1 matches at 7 bases. V was pared by 3 bases and J by 0 bases, with 8 bases of the junction left unmatched. The CDR3 has 16 residues. The germline CDR1 and CDR2 sequences are KGHSH and LQKENI. CDR3: CASSPVGQSASYEQYF. Written as DNA, the CDR3 is TGTGCCAGCTCACCTGTGGGACAGTCCGCCTCCTACGAGCAGTACTTC. Drawing the rest from reference TRBV18 and TRBJ2-7, the complete variable domain is NAGVMQNPRHLVRRRGQEARLRCSPMKGHSHVYWYRQLPEEGLKFMVYLQKENIIDESGMPKERFSAEFPKEGPSILRIQQVVRGDSAAYFCASSPVGQSASYEQYFGPGTRLTVT.

This chain uses TRBV5-1 with TRBJ2-2, with D possibly TRBD2 on 7 matching bases. The CDR3 has 15 residues. Germline-derived CDR1 and CDR2 are SGHRS and YFSETQ. V lost 1 base, J lost 4 bases, and 11 bases lay in between. CDR3 DNA sequence: TGCGCCAGCAGCTTGATGGGGGGGCTCACCGGGGAGCTGTTTTTT. This translates into CASSLMGGLTGELFF.

The chain combines TRBV2 with TRBJ1-2; 8 nucleotides agree with TRBD1. CDR1 is SNHLY and CDR2 is FYNNEI in the germline V gene. The CDR3 extends over 14 amino acids. Losses at the gene ends were 8 bases for V and 4 bases for J; bases not matched to a gene: 9. The chain's CDR3 is CASLGQAIIYGYTF. CDR3 nucleotide sequence: TGTGCCAGCCTGGGACAGGCTATCATCTATGGCTACACCTTC.

The V gene is TRBV11-1, the J gene TRBJ2-5, with D possibly being TRBD1 (5 bases). Germline values: CDR1 SGHAT, CDR2 FQDESV (reference sequence). CDR3 length equals 13 residues. V was clipped by 5 bases and J by 7 bases, with 14 bases between them. CDR3 coding DNA: TGTGCCAGCAGCCCAGGGTATTTGGGGACCCAGTACTTC. Its translation is CASSPGYLGTQYF.

The rearrangement uses TRBV11-1 and TRBJ1-2; 12 nucleotides line up with TRBD1. Trimming at V came to 4 bases and at J to 4 bases, leaving 4 bases not matched to a gene. The CDR3 is 15 residues long. Germline V gives CDR1 SGHAT, CDR2 FQDESV (reference sequence). The CDR3 DNA sequence: TGTGCCAGCAGCTCCGGGACAGGGGGCTCCTATGGCTACACCTTC. This encodes CASSSGTGGSYGYTF.

As concerns this clone: The junction differs from germline at one of its ends, possibly a read error. The chain couples TRBV11-2 to TRBJ2-1, with D possibly being TRBD2 (5 bases). This CDR3 has 12 residues. The germline V gene has CDR1 SGHAT and CDR2 FQNNGV. Here the CDR3 reads CATRESGLKGVF. CDR3 nucleotides: TGTGCCACTCGCGAGTCGGGATTAAAGGGAGTCTTC. The entire variable domain, with the rest obtained from reference TRBV11-2 and TRBJ2-1, is as follows: EAGVAQSPRYKIIEKRQSVAFWCNPISGHATLYWYQQILGQGPKLLIQFQNNGVVDDSQLPKDRFSAERLKGVDSTLKIQPAKLEDSAVYLCATRESGLKGVFGPGTRLTVL.

The rearrangement joins TRBV6-5 to TRBJ2-3; TRBD2 matches 7 bases. Losses at the gene ends were 6 bases for V and 4 bases for J; bases not matched to a gene: 10. Germline lookup yields CDR1 MNHEY and CDR2 SVGAGI. This CDR3 is built from 15 residues. As DNA, the CDR3 is TGTGCCAGCAGACCCCCCCGGACTAGACCAGATACGCAGTATTTT. It yields the protein CASRPPRTRPDTQYF.

The CDR3 region has the DNA TGTGCCAGCAGCAGCGGTGGGGGGACAGACTTTCTTACTAATGAAAAACTGTTTTTT. It codes for CASSSGGGTDFLTNEKLFF. V usage is TRBV5-4 and J usage is TRBJ1-4; 7 bases are shared with TRBD1. Per germline, CDR1 SGHNT and CDR2 YYREEE (reference sequence). V lost 4 bases and J lost 2; bases outside the gene matches: 17. The CDR3 is 19 residues long.

The J gene is TRBJ1-1, the V gene TRBV28; a weak D match, TRBD1 (6 bases). The CDR3 length is 16 residues. V was cut by 3 bases and J by 5 bases, with 19 bases left in between. The germline gives CDR1 MDHEN, CDR2 SYDVKM. The chain's CDR3 is CASSLPGVFIGTEAFF. The DNA for the CDR3 is TGTGCCAGCAGTTTGCCAGGGGTATTTATAGGTACTGAAGCTTTCTTT.